This T cell receptor beta chain derives from a study of cytomegalovirus exposure and HLA in healthy donors. The PCR made use of 60 Vbeta and 13 Jbeta primers. Some clones are missing from TCRdb's copy, which holds only in-frame ones; the method was immunoSEQ multiplex PCR. The profile shows 200,000 or so clones, about 81% of them singletons. This clone was counted a single time. The clonotype was recovered from a woman aged 45 to 65 in good health and CMV-seropositive. Sequencing was carried out using PBMCs.

CDR3 amino acids: CASSKTGDSNQPQHF. The CDR3 nucleotides are TGTGCCAGCAGCAAGACAGGGGATAGCAATCAGCCCCAGCATTTT. V usage is TRBV6-1 and J usage is TRBJ1-5; the match to TRBD1 covers 8 bases. The junction had 4 bases not matched to a gene; V was cut back by 6 bases and J by 0 bases. The CDR3 covers 15 residues. Germline CDR1 is MNHNS and CDR2 is SASEGT.